The 28 T cell receptor beta chains below come from one sample, sequenced in a study of cytomegalovirus exposure and HLA in healthy donors. PCR employed 60 Vbeta and 13 Jbeta primers. Produced via immunoSEQ multiplex PCR; TCRdb's table is partial and in-frame only. The sample holds approximately 78,000 clones, over 50% seen once. The sequenced material came from PBMCs. These receptors were collected from a man aged 35-49 years in good health and CMV-seropositive.

This clone ranks as medium-sized. V usage is TRBV5-6 and J usage is TRBJ1-5; possible D gene TRBD1, 5 bases. V was pared by 4 bases and J by 7 bases, with 15 bases between. CDR3 length equals 14 residues. CDR1 is SGHDT and CDR2 is YYEEEE in the germline V gene. CDR3 protein: CASSQRAQVQPQHF. The CDR3 DNA sequence: TGTGCCAGCAGCCAGAGAGCACAGGTCCAGCCCCAGCATTTT.

V usage is TRBV6-1 and J usage is TRBJ1-3; tentatively, D is TRBD1 (6 bases). V gave up 2 bases and J gave up 2 bases, with 7 bases separating them. Germline values: CDR1 MNHNS, CDR2 SASEGT. This CDR3 spans 14 amino acids. DNA for the CDR3: TGTGCCAGCAGTGAATGGGGGCCTGGAAACACCATATATTTT. Amino acid sequence: CASSEWGPGNTIYF.

The table lists this clone with a few counts. V usage is TRBV13 and J usage is TRBJ1-2; TRBD1 matches 10 bases. Trimming took 8 bases from V and 3 from J; bases not matched to a gene: 0. Germline CDR1 reads PRHDT; CDR2 reads FYEKMQ (reference sequence). CDR3 size: 12 residues. CDR3 loop: CASGTGDYGYTF. DNA for the CDR3: TGTGCCAGCGGGACAGGGGACTATGGCTACACCTTC.

This chain uses TRBV29-1 with TRBJ2-5; the D gene is possibly TRBD1 (5 bases). Germline V CDR1 and CDR2: SQVTM, ANQGSEA. V was trimmed by 5 bases and J by 5 bases, leaving 15 bases between them. The CDR3 extends over 13 amino acids. CDR3: CSVNADSPETQYF. In DNA form, the CDR3 reads TGCAGCGTTAACGCAGACAGTCCGGAGACCCAGTACTTC. Complete variable domain (other parts from reference TRBV29-1 and TRBJ2-5): SAVISQKPSRDICQRGTSLTIQCQVDSQVTMMFWYRQQPGQSLTLIATANQGSEATYESGFVIDKFPISRPNLTFSTLTVSNMSPEDSSIYLCSVNADSPETQYFGPGTRLLVL.

The genes are TRBV6-5 and TRBJ2-3; 9 nucleotides match TRBD2. Germline CDR1 MNHEY, CDR2 SVGAGI. The trim removed 5 bases at V and 5 bases at J, leaving 8 bases unmatched. The CDR3 extends over 15 amino acids. The CDR3, as DNA: TGTGCCAGCAGTCGCGGCGGGGGGGCCTTAGATACGCAGTATTTT. This gives the protein CASSRGGGALDTQYF.

This clone was detected a few times. The V call is TRBV4-1, the J call TRBJ2-1; 14 nucleotides line up with TRBD2. CDR3 size: 16 residues. CDR1 is MGHRA and CDR2 is YSYEKL in the germline V gene. After removal of 5 bases from V and 8 bases from J, the junction contained 8 bases not matched to a gene. The DNA for the CDR3 is TGCGCCAGCAGCGGAGGACTAGCGGGGGGTTGGCATGAGCAGTTCTTC. Its translation is CASSGGLAGGWHEQFF.

This clone came up a few times. The gene calls are TRBV5-1 and TRBJ2-2, with D perhaps TRBD1 (6 bases). CDR1 and CDR2 (germline): SGHRS, YFSETQ. V was clipped by 0 bases and J by 7 bases, with 10 bases between them. This CDR3 comprises 14 residues. CDR3 loop: CASSLAQGSGELFF. The CDR3 DNA reads TGCGCCAGCAGCTTGGCCCAGGGGAGCGGGGAGCTGTTTTTT.

As DNA, the CDR3 is TGTGCCAGCAGTCCCGGGAGGGTGAATGAAAAACTGTTTTTT. Translation: CASSPGRVNEKLFF. The chain employs TRBV28 and TRBJ1-4; no clear D gene. The germline V gene encodes CDR1 MDHEN and CDR2 SYDVKM. Between the trimmed V and J ends, which lost 5 bases and 5 bases, there was a span of 12 bases. The CDR3 has 14 residues.

This clone was detected ten times or more. This chain joins TRBV5-6 and TRBJ1-2; D gene uncertain. The germline CDR1 and CDR2 sequences are SGHDT and YYEEEE. This CDR3 has 13 residues. The V end lost 4 bases, the J end lost 6 bases, and 13 bases lay between the germline ends. This chain's CDR3 is CASSPTGGDGYTF. CDR3 bases: TGTGCCAGCAGCCCGACTGGAGGCGATGGCTACACCTTC.

The rearrangement joins TRBV29-1 to TRBJ2-7; 10 bases match TRBD1. Germline trimming cut 7 bases from V and 0 bases from J; bases unmatched to any gene: 6. The germline CDR1 and CDR2 sequences are SQVTM and ANQGSEA. This CDR3 is 14 amino acids long. The CDR3 spells CSAAGTGDSYEQYF. In nucleotides, the CDR3 is TGCAGCGCCGCCGGGACAGGGGACTCCTACGAGCAGTACTTC.

This chain uses TRBV29-1 with TRBJ2-7; TRBD1 agrees at 12 bases. Per the germline V gene, CDR1 is SQVTM and CDR2 is ANQGSEA. The CDR3 is 14 amino acids. V shed 6 bases and J 0 bases; nucleotides not matched to a gene: 3. CDR3 in DNA: TGCAGCGTAGGGGGACAGGGGGCCTCCTACGAGCAGTACTTC. Translation: CSVGGQGASYEQYF.

The chain has TRBV5-5 and TRBJ1-1, with 10 bases that match TRBD1. The CDR3 length is 16 residues. V lost 4 bases, J lost 0 bases, and 6 bases stayed unmatched. Germline-derived CDR1 and CDR2 are SGHKS and YYEKEE (reference sequence). CDR3: CASSKDRGRVNTEAFF. DNA for the CDR3: TGTGCCAGCAGCAAAGACAGGGGGCGGGTGAACACTGAAGCTTTCTTT.

V is TRBV19 and J is TRBJ2-3, with TRBD1 matching 8 bases. CDR1 and CDR2 (germline): LNHDA, SQIVND (reference sequence). The length of the CDR3 is 17 residues. Losses at the gene ends were 3 bases for V and 0 bases for J; bases not matched to a gene: 8. The CDR3 DNA follows: TGTGCCAGTAGTATTGCCCCGGACAGGGTTAGCACAGATACGCAGTATTTT. This codes for CASSIAPDRVSTDTQYF.

This clone was recorded only once. The genes are TRBV6-6 and TRBJ2-7, with unresolved D. V was cut by 0 bases and J by 0 bases, with 12 bases left in between. The germline CDR1 and CDR2 sequences are MNHNY and SVGAGI (reference sequence). The CDR3 has 16 residues. CDR3 sequence: CASSYSSQRYSYEQYF. The CDR3 DNA reads as TGTGCCAGCAGTTACTCGTCCCAGCGTTACTCCTACGAGCAGTACTTC.

This sequence joins TRBV2 and TRBJ1-6; 8 nucleotides match TRBD1. V lost 6 bases, J lost 7 bases, and 11 bases stayed unmatched. Looked up from germline, CDR1 is SNHLY and CDR2 is FYNNEI. The CDR3 has 16 residues. CDR3 sequence (DNA): TGTGCCAGCAGCAATGCCCCGGGACAGGCCAATTCACCCCTCCACTTT. It encodes CASSNAPGQANSPLHF.

This clone was detected only a few times. The rearrangement joins TRBV5-4 to TRBJ2-6; D is possibly TRBD2 (6 bases). Germline-derived CDR1 and CDR2 are SGHNT and YYREEE (reference sequence). V lost 9 bases to trimming and J lost 1 base, with 11 bases between them. The CDR3 is made up of 14 amino acids. CDR3 region: CATQEGSGANVLTF. CDR3 DNA: TGTGCCACCCAGGAGGGGTCTGGGGCCAACGTCCTGACTTTC.

The chain is built from TRBV28 and TRBJ1-2, with D maybe TRBD1 (6 bases). V gave up 6 bases and J gave up 2 bases, with 10 bases separating them. Germline V CDR1 and CDR2: MDHEN, SYDVKM. The CDR3 is 13 amino acids. CDR3 amino acids: CASSGQLNYGYTF. The CDR3 DNA reads TGTGCCAGCAGCGGACAGCTAAACTATGGCTACACCTTC.

The sample holds one count of this clone. The chain couples TRBV4-1 to TRBJ1-5, with 7 positions matching TRBD1. The junction had 7 bases not matched to a gene; V was cut back by 4 bases and J by 4 bases. Looked up from germline, CDR1 is MGHRA and CDR2 is YSYEKL. This CDR3 has 15 residues. The CDR3 loop is CASSLQDRVNQPQHF. The DNA of the CDR3 is TGCGCCAGCAGCCTACAAGACAGGGTTAATCAGCCCCAGCATTTT.

The rearrangement links TRBV19 to TRBJ1-5; possibly TRBD1 for D (5 bases). The V end was cut by 3 bases, the J end by 0 bases, with 12 bases between. This CDR3 has 16 amino acids. In germline, CDR1 is LNHDA, CDR2 SQIVND (reference sequence). The CDR3 nucleotides are TGTGCCAGTAGTATTTTACCGGGGGTTAGCAATCAGCCCCAGCATTTT. It encodes CASSILPGVSNQPQHF. Complete variable domain (other parts from reference TRBV19 and TRBJ1-5): DGGITQSPKYLFRKEGQNVTLSCEQNLNHDAMYWYRQDPGQGLRLIYYSQIVNDFQKGDIAEGYSVSREKKESFPLTVTSAQKNPTAFYLCASSILPGVSNQPQHFGDGTRLSIL.

This sequence joins TRBV9 and TRBJ2-2; TRBD1 aligns across 7 bases. Germline V gene data show CDR1 as SGDLS and CDR2 as YYNGEE. This CDR3 has 14 residues. After removal of 5 bases from V and 2 bases from J, the junction contained 3 bases not matched to a gene. The CDR3 is CASRYRGNTGELFF. The CDR3 DNA is TGTGCCAGCAGATACAGGGGTAACACCGGGGAGCTGTTTTTT.

The chain joins TRBV27 to TRBJ2-2, with 7 nucleotides matching TRBD1. Losses at the gene ends were 4 bases for V and 7 bases for J; bases not matched to a gene: 6. Germline CDR1 is MNHEY and CDR2 is SMNVEV (reference sequence). This CDR3 region has 14 residues. CDR3 residues: CASSSQGRGGELFF. The CDR3, as DNA: TGTGCCAGCAGTTCACAGGGGCGTGGCGGGGAGCTGTTTTTT.

The chain uses TRBV15 and TRBJ2-3, with D hard to call. The CDR3 is 14 residues long. Trimming left V 4 bases short and J 0 bases short, with 8 bases between. Looked up from germline, CDR1 is LNHNV and CDR2 is YYDKDF (reference sequence). DNA of the CDR3: TGTGCCACCAGCAATCGACTTAGCACAGATACGCAGTATTTT. It encodes CATSNRLSTDTQYF.

This clone was seen only a few times. The rearrangement links TRBV30 to TRBJ1-1; D not resolved. This CDR3 is 13 amino acids long. Germline V gene data show CDR1 as GTSNPN and CDR2 as SVGIG (reference sequence). Trimming removed 3 bases from V and 7 bases from J, with 15 bases in between. The CDR3 sequence is CAWRGRGRDEAFF. DNA for the CDR3: TGTGCCTGGAGAGGGAGAGGGCGAGATGAAGCTTTCTTT.

J is TRBJ1-4 and V is TRBV11-3; TRBD1 matches 8 bases. Germline CDR1 SGHNT, CDR2 YENEEA. CDR3 size: 16 residues. V lost 3 bases to trimming and J lost 2 bases; unmatched junction nucleotides: 5. CDR3 in amino acids: CASSLARGRTNEKLFF. The CDR3 DNA sequence: TGTGCCAGCAGCTTGGCCAGGGGGCGGACTAATGAAAAACTGTTTTTT.

V and J are TRBV14 and TRBJ2-3; 11 bases agree with TRBD2. V was pared by 4 bases and J by 2 bases, with 8 bases of the junction left unmatched. CDR3 length: 17 amino acids. Germline V gives CDR1 SGHDN, CDR2 FVKESK. The CDR3 loop is CASSRSTSGGYTDTQYF. The CDR3 DNA sequence: TGTGCCAGCAGCCGAAGTACTAGCGGGGGATACACAGATACGCAGTATTTT.

This chain links TRBV28 with TRBJ2-5; 7 bases map to TRBD2. The V gene end was trimmed by 6 bases and the J gene end by 5 bases; junction bases not matched to a gene: 12. Germline CDR1 MDHEN, CDR2 SYDVKM. The CDR3 consists of 15 residues. This CDR3 is CASSTFFLGGETQYF. CDR3 DNA: TGTGCCAGCAGCACCTTTTTTTTGGGGGGGGAGACCCAGTACTTC.

This clone was seen a single time. This chain links TRBV27 with TRBJ2-7; TRBD1 is a possible D gene (6 bases). Per the germline V gene, CDR1 is MNHEY and CDR2 is SMNVEV (reference sequence). V was pared by 2 bases and J by 3 bases, with 11 bases between. This CDR3 is 14 amino acids long. The CDR3 is CASSLTGSIYEQYF. In nucleotides, the CDR3 is TGTGCCAGCAGTTTAACAGGGTCAATCTACGAGCAGTACTTC.

V usage is TRBV2 and J usage is TRBJ2-7, with no clear D. Germline V CDR1 and CDR2: SNHLY, FYNNEI. The CDR3 has 11 amino acids. V was shortened by 4 bases and J by 3 bases, with 4 bases between the two germline ends. The CDR3 reads CASSGDYEQYF. The CDR3, as DNA: TGTGCCAGCAGTGGCGACTACGAGCAGTACTTC.